This T cell receptor beta chain derives from a study of blood T cell repertoires in COVID-19 (TCRdb year 2020). Study-wide context: Samples covering the acute and convalescent phases of COVID-19 were provided by collaborators in the United States, Italy and Spain. The prospective study material was composed of cDNA or gDNA derived from T cells, B-cell-depleted T cells, or PBMCs. Subjects who had been exposed to COVID-19, were actively infected with it, or had recovered from it provided the deeply sampled blood TCRbeta repertoires that made up the dataset. The repertoires were released in a freely available public database meant as a resource for research on the immune response to SARS-CoV-2. Samples were obtained from the ongoing ImmuneRACE study (first 160 participants) and from 1,200 or so subjects provided by 6 global collaborators. Nearly every sample came with metadata listing a de-identified subject ID, COVID-19 status, age in years and sex. Where available, HLA class I and class II types were obtained from metadata supplied by the sample provider rather than from assay-based typing.

One collaborating source in Seattle enrolled patients while the patients were actively infected and followed the patients over time throughout the course of disease. The collaborating institutions used their own protocols to collect whole blood in K2EDTA tubes. For TCRbeta analysis, collaborators shipped samples in one of three forms: frozen whole blood, isolated PBMCs, or DNA extracted from either of those sample types. The CDR3 holds 11 amino acids from the cysteine to the phenylalanine. The only DNA kept is the CDR3, 33 bases in frame from the first base. V and J are truncated by 3 bases and 4 bases respectively, leaving an intervening sequence of 4 bases. Sequences LGHDT (CDR1) and YNNKEL (CDR2) are obtained from the germline V gene (reference sequence). TCRbeta CDR3 regions were amplified from genomic DNA by means of the immunoSEQ Assay, a bias-controlled multiplex PCR. The original methods were these. The number of nucleated cells in each sample was estimated by amplification of reference gene primers within the assay. To quantify the absolute abundance of each unique TCRbeta CDR3 rearrangement, sequence reads were collapsed and filtered. For each sample, productive Simpson clonality was calculated as the square root of Simpson's diversity index across productive rearrangements. TCRdb obtained this table from immuneACCESS and retained in-frame rearrangements with V and J assigned. These tables miss some clones; where compared with another copy, unresolved V genes account for less than half of the shortfall, and the remainder is unexplained. D and trimming were read from the DNA, whereas the V and J calls and clone size are those reported in that table. The sample has about 200,000 clones on record, 85% to 95% of them singletons. The ten largest clones capture 0.76% of the sample.

Broad study findings and their caveats: How much clinical and demographic metadata was included differed by source and by participant, and the metadata was provided uncurated.

To note about this clone: This clone's antigen is unknown. Base qualities are not at hand, and no much larger clone is one base apart.

The sequence joins TRBV3-1 (or the pseudogene TRBV3-2) to TRBJ2-7; no D gene can be assigned with confidence. The sample consisted of peripheral blood. The clonotype originates from a man aged 30 to 39 with COVID-19, enrolled during active disease. CDR3 reads: CASSQSYEQYF. The DNA reads as follows: TGTGCCAGCAGCCAGAGTTACGAGCAGTACTTC.